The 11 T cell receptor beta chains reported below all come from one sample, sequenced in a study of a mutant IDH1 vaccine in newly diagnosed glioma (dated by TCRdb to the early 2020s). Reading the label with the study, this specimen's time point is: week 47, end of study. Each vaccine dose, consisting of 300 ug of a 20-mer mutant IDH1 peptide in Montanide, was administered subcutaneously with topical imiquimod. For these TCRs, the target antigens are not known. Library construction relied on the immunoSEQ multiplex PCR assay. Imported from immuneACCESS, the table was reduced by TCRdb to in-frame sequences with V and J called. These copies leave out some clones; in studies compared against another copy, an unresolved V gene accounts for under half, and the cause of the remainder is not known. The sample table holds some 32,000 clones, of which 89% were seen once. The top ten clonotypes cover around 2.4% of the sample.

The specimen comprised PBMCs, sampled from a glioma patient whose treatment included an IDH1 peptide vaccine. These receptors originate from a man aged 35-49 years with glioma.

The CDR3 protein is CASSYDAGRFEQYV. DNA for the CDR3: TGTGCCAGCAGTTATGACGCAGGCCGTTTCGAGCAGTACGTC. The chain has TRBV6-6 and TRBJ2-7; D gene unclear. The CDR3 is 14 amino acids. Trimming left V 3 bases short and J 6 bases short, with 15 bases between. The germline gives CDR1 MNHNY, CDR2 SVGAGI (reference sequence).

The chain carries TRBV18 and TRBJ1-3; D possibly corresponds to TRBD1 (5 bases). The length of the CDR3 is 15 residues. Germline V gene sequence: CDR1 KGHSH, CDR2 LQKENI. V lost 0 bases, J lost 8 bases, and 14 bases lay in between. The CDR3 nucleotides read TGTGCCAGCTCACCACCAACAGGATATTTGGACACCATATATTTT. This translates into CASSPPTGYLDTIYF.

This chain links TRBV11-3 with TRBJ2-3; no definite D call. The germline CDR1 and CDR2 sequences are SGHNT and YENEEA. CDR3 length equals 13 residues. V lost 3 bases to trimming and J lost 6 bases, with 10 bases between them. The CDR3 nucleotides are TGTGCCAGCAGCTTCCCTATGACCGATACGCAGTATTTT. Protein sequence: CASSFPMTDTQYF.

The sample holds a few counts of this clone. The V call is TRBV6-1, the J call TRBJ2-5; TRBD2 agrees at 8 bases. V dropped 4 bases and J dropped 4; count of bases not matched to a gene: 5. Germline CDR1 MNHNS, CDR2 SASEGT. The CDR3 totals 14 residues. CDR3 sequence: CASSGPGGAETQYF. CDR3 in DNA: TGTGCCAGCAGTGGACCCGGGGGGGCAGAGACCCAGTACTTC.

CDR3 coding DNA: TGTGCCAGCAGCTTGTCCGGAGGTAAAGAAAAACTGTTTTTT. Protein sequence: CASSLSGGKEKLFF. The chain is built from TRBV7-2 and TRBJ1-4; D is unresolved. The V gene lost 3 bases and the J gene lost 8 bases, with 13 bases spanning the gap. Germline CDR1 and CDR2: SGHTA and FQGNSA. The CDR3 runs 14 residues.

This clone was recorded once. CDR3 coding DNA: TGTGCCAGCAGTTACAGGGAGAGCACAGATACGCAGTATTTT. Translating gives CASSYRESTDTQYF. The rearrangement joins TRBV6-6 to TRBJ2-3; D may be TRBD2 (5 bases). CDR1 is MNHNY, CDR2 SVGAGI, per germline (reference sequence). The CDR3 loop spans 14 amino acids. Between the trimmed V and J ends, which lost 2 bases and 0 bases, there was a span of 6 bases.

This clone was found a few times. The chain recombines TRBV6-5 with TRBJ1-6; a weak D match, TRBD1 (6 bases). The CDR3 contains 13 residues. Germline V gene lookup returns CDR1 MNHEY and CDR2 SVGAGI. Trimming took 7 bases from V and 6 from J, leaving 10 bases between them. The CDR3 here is CASTPGVNSPLHF. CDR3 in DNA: TGTGCCAGCACGCCAGGGGTTAATTCACCCCTCCACTTT.

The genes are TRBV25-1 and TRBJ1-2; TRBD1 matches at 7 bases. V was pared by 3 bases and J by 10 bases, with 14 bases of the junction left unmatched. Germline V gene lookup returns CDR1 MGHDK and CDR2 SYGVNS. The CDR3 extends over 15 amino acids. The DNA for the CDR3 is TGTGCCAGCAGTGAGGACAGGCCCCCGGTATTGACCTACACCTTC. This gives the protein CASSEDRPPVLTYTF.

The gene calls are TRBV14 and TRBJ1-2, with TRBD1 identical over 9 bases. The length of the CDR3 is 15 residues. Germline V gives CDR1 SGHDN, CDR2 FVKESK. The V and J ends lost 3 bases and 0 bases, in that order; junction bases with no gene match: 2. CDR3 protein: CASSQTGGTNYGYTF. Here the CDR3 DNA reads TGTGCCAGCAGCCAGACAGGGGGAACTAACTATGGCTACACCTTC.

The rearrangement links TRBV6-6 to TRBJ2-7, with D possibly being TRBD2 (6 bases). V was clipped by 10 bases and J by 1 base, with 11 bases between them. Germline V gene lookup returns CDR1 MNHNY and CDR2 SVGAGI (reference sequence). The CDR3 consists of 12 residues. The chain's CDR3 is CATGTRSYEQYF. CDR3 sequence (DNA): TGTGCCACAGGGACTCGGTCCTACGAGCAGTACTTC.

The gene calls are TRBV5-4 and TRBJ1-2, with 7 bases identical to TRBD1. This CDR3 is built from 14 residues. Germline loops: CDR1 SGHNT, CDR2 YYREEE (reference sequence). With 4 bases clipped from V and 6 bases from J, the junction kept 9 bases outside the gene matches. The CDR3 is CASSHKTGAHGYTF. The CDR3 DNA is TGTGCCAGCAGCCATAAAACAGGGGCCCATGGCTACACCTTC.